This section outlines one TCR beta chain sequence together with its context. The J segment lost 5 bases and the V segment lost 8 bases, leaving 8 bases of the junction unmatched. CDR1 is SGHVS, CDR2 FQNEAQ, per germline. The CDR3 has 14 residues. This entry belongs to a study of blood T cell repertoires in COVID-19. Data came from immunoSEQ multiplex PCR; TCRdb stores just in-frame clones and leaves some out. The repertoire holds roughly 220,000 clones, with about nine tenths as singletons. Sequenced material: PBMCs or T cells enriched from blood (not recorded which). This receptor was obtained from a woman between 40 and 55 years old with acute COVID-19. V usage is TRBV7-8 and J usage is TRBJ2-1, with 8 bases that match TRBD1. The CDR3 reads CASSPPTGDNEQFF. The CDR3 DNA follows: TGTGCCAGCTCTCCACCGACAGGGGACAATGAGCAGTTCTTC.